A selection of T cell receptor beta chains follows, all from one sample in a study of CD8+CD57+ T cells in acquired aplastic anemia. In TCRdb, the reads were re-called with MiXCR into one record per CDR3 protein. The repertoire holds some 140,000 distinct CDR3 sequences, with less than 60% as singletons. What was sequenced was sorted CD4+, CD8+, or CD8+CD57+ T cells (not recorded which) from PBMCs. These receptor sequences come from a human donor with aplastic anemia. CDR3s include the opening cysteine and the closing phenylalanine or tryptophan. The D gene is left open where the match is weak. The size field is filled for only some rows; it gives once, few, many or a size class.

D gene	CDR3 length	clone size	V gene	J gene	CDR3 DNA	CDR3 protein
NA	13	NA	TRBV19	TRBJ2-1	TGTGCCAGTAGAAAAGGACAAAACAATGAGCAGTTCTTC	CASRKGQNNEQFF
TRBD2	15	NA	TRBV24-1	TRBJ2-7	TGTGCCACCAGTGATTGGACTAGCGGGGACCACGAGCAGTACTTC	CATSDWTSGDHEQYF
NA	13	many	TRBV7-8	TRBJ2-3	TGTGCCAGCAGCTCGCTAGCTCCAGATACGCAGTATTTT	CASSSLAPDTQYF
TRBD1	12	NA	TRBV24-1	TRBJ1-1	TGTGCCACCGCACAGGGGGACACTGAAGCTTTCTTT	CATAQGDTEAFF
TRBD2	15	few	TRBV20-1	TRBJ2-2	TGCAGTGCTAGAGGCGGGGGGGCGAACACCGGGGAGCTGTTTTTT	CSARGGGANTGELFF
NA	15	NA	TRBV24-1	TRBJ2-5	TGTGCCACCAGTGTCAGGGGAGAAGGCCAAGAGACCCAGTACTTC	CATSVRGEGQETQYF
TRBD1	15	many	TRBV11-1	TRBJ2-2	TGTGCCAGCAGCTTGGGGACAGGGGACACCGGGGAGCTGTTTTTT	CASSLGTGDTGELFF
NA	12	many	TRBV20-1	TRBJ2-4	TGCAGTGCTCCCGGACAGTCAAACATTCAGTACTTC	CSAPGQSNIQYF
TRBD2	14	NA	TRBV27	TRBJ2-1	TGTGCCAGCACCTGGGGGGGGGCCTACAATGAGCAGTTCTTC	CASTWGGAYNEQFF
TRBD2	14	many	TRBV4-3	TRBJ2-1	TGCGCCAGCGGACCTAGCGGGGTGGGAAATGAGCAGTTCTTC	CASGPSGVGNEQFF
NA	15	NA	TRBV5-5	TRBJ2-2	TGTGCCAGCAGCCCGGAGTGGGGTTTCACCGGGGAGCTGTTTTTT	CASSPEWGFTGELFF
NA	13	many	TRBV5-1	TRBJ2-1	TGCGCCAGCAAGGCTCTCGGGGAGAATGAGCAGTTCTTC	CASKALGENEQFF
NA	15	NA	TRBV27	TRBJ2-1	TGTGCCAGCAGTGTCAGAGTTTCCTCTAACAATGAGCAGCTCTTC	CASSVRVSSNNEQLF
NA	14	NA	TRBV25-1	TRBJ1-6	TGTGCCAGCAGTGCAGCCCAGCCTAATTCACCCCTCCACTTT	CASSAAQPNSPLHF